Each of the 27 T cell receptor beta chains below was sequenced from the same sample in a study of blood T cell repertoires in COVID-19. TCRdb's table, derived via immunoSEQ multiplex PCR, lists solely in-frame clones and lacks some. The data hold more than 200,000 clones, with under 90% observed a single time. Sequenced material: PBMCs or T cells enriched from blood (not recorded which). These receptors were obtained from a woman in her 30s with acute COVID-19.

The chain joins TRBV14 to TRBJ1-6; a weak D match, TRBD1 (6 bases). Germline CDR1 reads SGHDN; CDR2 reads FVKESK. The CDR3 runs to 15 residues. The V end lost 6 bases, the J end lost 3 bases, and 12 bases lay between the germline ends. DNA of the CDR3: TGTGCCAGCAGTGGACAGTCGATCTATAATTCACCCCTCCACTTT. Its protein is CASSGQSIYNSPLHF.

This chain uses TRBV10-3 with TRBJ2-5, with TRBD1 as a possible D gene (5 bases). Trimming pared 3 bases from V and 2 bases from J, leaving 10 bases between. The CDR3 contains 14 residues. Germline V gene sequence: CDR1 ENHRY, CDR2 SYGVKD. CDR3 bases: TGTGCCATCAGTGAAGCAAGACAGCAAGAGACCCAGTACTTC. As protein: CAISEARQQETQYF.

The chain is built from TRBV2 and TRBJ1-5, with D perhaps matching TRBD1 (5 bases). Germline-derived CDR1 and CDR2 are SNHLY and FYNNEI. The CDR3 is 15 amino acids. The V gene lost 1 base and the J gene lost 7 bases, with 14 bases spanning the gap. The CDR3 DNA follows: TGTGCCAGCAGTGAAGGGACGCAGGGCATCCAGCCCCAGCATTTT. Amino acids: CASSEGTQGIQPQHF.

This clone was picked up a small number of times. V gene TRBV27 combines with J gene TRBJ1-1, with a possible D match to TRBD1 (5 bases). V dropped 5 bases and J dropped 5 bases, with 18 bases sitting between them. Germline loops: CDR1 MNHEY, CDR2 SMNVEV (reference sequence). CDR3 length: 15 residues. CDR3 sequence: CASSLQPGVTTEAFF. CDR3 nucleotide sequence: TGTGCCAGCAGTCTCCAACCGGGGGTTACAACTGAAGCTTTCTTT.

The chain carries TRBV6-2 or TRBV6-3 and TRBJ1-6; 10 bases align to TRBD1. Trimming cost V 0 bases and J 7 bases; bases outside gene matches: 0. The CDR3 spans 15 residues. From germline, CDR1 is MNHEY and CDR2 SVGEGT. In DNA form, the CDR3 reads TGTGCCAGCAGTTACTCGACAGGGGGCAATTCACCCCTCCACTTT. As protein: CASSYSTGGNSPLHF.

The J gene is TRBJ2-3, the V gene TRBV25-1, with 7 bases identical to TRBD2. V was clipped by 2 bases and J by 2 bases; unmatched bases: 4. CDR1 is MGHDK and CDR2 is SYGVNS in the germline V gene. There are 15 residues in the CDR3. CDR3 region: CASSEQAGITDTQYF. CDR3 coding DNA: TGTGCCAGCAGTGAACAAGCGGGGATCACAGATACGCAGTATTTT. Filled out from reference TRBV25-1 and TRBJ2-3, the complete variable domain reads EADIYQTPRYLVIGTGKKITLECSQTMGHDKMYWYQQDPGMELHLIHYSYGVNSTEKGDLSSESTVSRIRTEHFPLTLESARPSHTSQYLCASSEQAGITDTQYFGPGTRLTVL.

In this sample, this clone turned up a few times. The chain uses TRBV3-1 (or the pseudogene TRBV3-2) and TRBJ2-7, with TRBD1 as a possible D gene (5 bases). V lost 10 bases and J lost 5, with 15 bases in between. There are 12 residues in the CDR3. Germline CDR1 is LGHDT and CDR2 is YNNKEL (reference sequence). The CDR3 loop reads CANSTARHEQYF. CDR3 nucleotides: TGTGCCAACTCGACAGCAAGGCACGAGCAGTACTTC.

The chain recombines TRBV11-2 with TRBJ2-7; D remains ambiguous. The CDR3 loop spans 13 amino acids. V was trimmed by 3 bases and J by 10 bases, leaving 16 bases between them. Germline values: CDR1 SGHAT, CDR2 FQNNGV. This chain's CDR3 is CASSFDLLDIQYF. CDR3 coding DNA: TGTGCCAGCAGCTTTGATCTACTTGATATTCAGTACTTC.

This rearrangement joins TRBV7-9 to TRBJ1-3; maybe TRBD1 (6 bases). This CDR3 is 14 amino acids long. Germline CDR1 reads SEHNR; CDR2 reads FQNEAQ (reference sequence). With 4 bases removed from V and 3 bases from J, the gap between germline ends came to 10 bases. The CDR3 is CASSWGLGGNTIYF. The CDR3 DNA reads TGTGCCAGCAGCTGGGGGCTTGGTGGAAACACCATATATTTT.

This chain joins TRBV5-1 and TRBJ2-1, with 15 positions matching TRBD2. Germline CDR1 reads SGHRS; CDR2 reads YFSETQ. V lost 5 bases and J lost 9; bases outside the gene matches: 15. This CDR3 contains 18 residues. The CDR3 spells CASRPGTSGGRGTGEQFF. The CDR3 region has the DNA TGCGCCAGCAGACCCGGGACTAGCGGGGGGAGAGGAACGGGTGAGCAGTTCTTC.

The rearrangement uses TRBV13 and TRBJ1-2; the D is unclear. Germline CDR1 and CDR2: PRHDT and FYEKMQ (reference sequence). The CDR3 extends over 15 amino acids. Trimming left V 0 bases short and J 0 bases short, with 8 bases between. The CDR3 DNA sequence: TGTGCCAGCAGCTTAGGCCGCGTAGCTAACTATGGCTACACCTTC. This translates into CASSLGRVANYGYTF. Drawing the rest from reference TRBV13 and TRBJ1-2, the complete variable domain is AAGVIQSPRHLIKEKRETATLKCYPIPRHDTVYWYQQGPGQDPQFLISFYEKMQSDKGSIPDRFSAQQFSDYHSELNMSSLELGDSALYFCASSLGRVANYGYTFGSGTRLTVV.

This sequence joins TRBV25-1 and TRBJ1-2, with TRBD1 as a possible D gene (5 bases). From germline, CDR1 is MGHDK and CDR2 SYGVNS. V lost 2 bases and J lost 6, with 10 bases in between. This CDR3 contains 13 residues. DNA of the CDR3: TGTGCCAGCAGTGAACGCCAGGGCGATGGCTACACCTTC. Encoded protein: CASSERQGDGYTF.

The CDR3 reads CASSEPDYGYTF. The CDR3 nucleotides read TGTGCCAGCAGTGAACCGGACTATGGCTACACCTTC. The chain combines TRBV2 with TRBJ1-2; D is ambiguous. CDR1 SNHLY and CDR2 FYNNEI come from the germline V gene. V gave up 2 bases and J gave up 3 bases, with 4 bases separating them. The CDR3 contains 12 residues.

V gene TRBV9 combines with J gene TRBJ1-1, with 8 bases matching TRBD1. This CDR3 is built from 15 residues. Germline CDR1 is SGDLS and CDR2 is YYNGEE. J was trimmed by 4 bases and V by 3 bases; bases with no gene match: 8. The CDR3 reads CASSDRQGASTEAFF. The CDR3 DNA reads TGTGCCAGCAGCGATCGGCAGGGGGCGAGCACTGAAGCTTTCTTT.

The chain has TRBV19 and TRBJ2-3; 7 bases agree with TRBD2. The germline gives CDR1 LNHDA, CDR2 SQIVND (reference sequence). The V gene end was trimmed by 8 bases and the J gene end by 3 bases; junction bases not matched to a gene: 5. This CDR3 contains 13 residues. The CDR3 sequence is CASAQRGTDTQYF. CDR3 bases: TGTGCCAGTGCCCAGCGGGGAACAGATACGCAGTATTTT.

CDR3: CASSDRTGGAKTQYF. The DNA for the CDR3 is TGCGCCAGCAGTGATCGGACAGGGGGCGCGAAGACCCAGTACTTC. The J gene is TRBJ2-5, the V gene TRBV10-1, with 11 bases identical to TRBD1. The CDR3 is made up of 15 amino acids. V lost 3 bases to trimming and J lost 6 bases; unmatched junction nucleotides: 6. Germline V lookup: CDR1 WNHNN, CDR2 SYGVQD (reference sequence).

The rearrangement links TRBV6-6 to TRBJ2-3; TRBD2 aligns across 11 bases. The CDR3 covers 17 residues. Germline CDR1 and CDR2: MNHNY and SVGAGI (reference sequence). V was clipped by 5 bases and J by 3 bases; unmatched bases: 10. CDR3 region: CASSRSGGVGSTDTQYF. The CDR3 DNA is TGTGCCAGCAGTCGTAGCGGGGGGGTAGGTTCGACAGATACGCAGTATTTT.

The V call is TRBV29-1, the J call TRBJ1-4, with D tentatively TRBD1 (5 bases). The ends were cut back, 3 bases at V and 2 bases at J, with 10 bases in the middle. CDR3 length: 14 amino acids. Germline CDR1 and CDR2: SQVTM and ANQGSEA. In nucleotides, the CDR3 is TGCAGCGTTGATACTGGGGCGACTAATGAAAAACTGTTTTTT. This encodes CSVDTGATNEKLFF.

CDR3 amino acids: CASSLNRAANEKLFF. The CDR3 DNA sequence: TGCGCCAGCAGCCTTAACAGGGCGGCTAATGAAAAACTGTTTTTT. The V call is TRBV5-1, the J call TRBJ1-4; possibly TRBD1 for D (6 bases). Germline lookup yields CDR1 SGHRS and CDR2 YFSETQ. Trimming removed 4 bases at V and 3 bases at J, with 13 bases between. The length of the CDR3 is 15 residues.

The gene calls are TRBV5-1 and TRBJ2-7; no firm D call. CDR3 length: 12 amino acids. Germline loops: CDR1 SGHRS, CDR2 YFSETQ. Between the trimmed V and J ends, which lost 1 base and 4 bases, there was a span of 6 bases. This CDR3 reads CASSLYGYEQYF. CDR3 nucleotide sequence: TGCGCCAGCAGCTTGTACGGTTACGAGCAGTACTTC.

The rearrangement joins TRBV9 to TRBJ1-1, with D uncertain. The V gene's germline CDR1 is SGDLS and CDR2 YYNGEE. Trimming removed 2 bases at V and 4 bases at J, with 15 bases between. CDR3 length: 15 amino acids. CDR3 residues: CASSVKSSRLTEAFF. In DNA, the CDR3 is TGTGCCAGCAGCGTCAAGTCGTCCAGACTCACTGAAGCTTTCTTT.

The sample holds one count of this clone. The chain combines TRBV6-2 or TRBV6-3 with TRBJ2-1; TRBD2 agrees at 7 bases. V lost 2 bases and J lost 3; bases outside the gene matches: 4. CDR3 length: 15 residues. CDR1 and CDR2 (germline): MNHEY, SVGEGT. This CDR3 is CASSYGAGHYNEQFF. CDR3 nucleotides: TGTGCCAGCAGTTACGGAGCGGGGCACTACAATGAGCAGTTCTTC.

This chain connects TRBV4-1 to TRBJ1-2, with D maybe TRBD1 (6 bases). Germline V gives CDR1 MGHRA, CDR2 YSYEKL. The V end was cut by 4 bases, the J end by 7 bases, with 19 bases between. The length of the CDR3 is 15 residues. CDR3 DNA: TGCGCCAGCAGCCCAGACCCCGGGGGGGCAGGTGGCTACACCTTC. Amino acids: CASSPDPGGAGGYTF.

The sample holds one count of this clone. The chain links TRBV9 to TRBJ1-6; D perhaps matches TRBD1 (6 bases). V gave up 3 bases and J gave up 7 bases, with 14 bases separating them. This CDR3 comprises 15 residues. CDR1 is SGDLS and CDR2 is YYNGEE in the germline V gene. As DNA, the CDR3 is TGTGCCAGCAGCGGTACCGGGACACCAAATTCACCCCTCCACTTT. Translating it yields CASSGTGTPNSPLHF. The full variable domain, completed using reference TRBV9 and TRBJ1-6, is DSGVTQTPKHLITATGQRVTLRCSPRSGDLSVYWYQQSLDQGLQFLIQYYNGEERAKGNILERFSAQQFPDLHSELNLSSLELGDSALYFCASSGTGTPNSPLHFGNGTRLTVT.

The gene calls are TRBV7-2 and TRBJ2-7; 10 nucleotides align to TRBD1. Trimming removed 2 bases from V and 7 bases from J; junction bases left unmatched: 8. The V gene's germline CDR1 is SGHTA and CDR2 FQGNSA. The CDR3 covers 15 residues. The CDR3 DNA reads as TGTGCCAGCAGCTTATCGTCCGGGACAGGGGTAGAGCAGTACTTC. This translates into CASSLSSGTGVEQYF.

The rearrangement links TRBV7-3 to TRBJ2-2; 7 bases line up with TRBD1. J gave up 4 bases and V 5 bases, and 7 bases lay outside the gene matches. The germline CDR1 and CDR2 sequences are SGHTA and FQGTGA. The CDR3 has 15 residues. CDR3 region: CASSTQTGSTGELFF. The DNA for the CDR3 is TGTGCCAGCAGCACCCAGACAGGGAGCACCGGGGAGCTGTTTTTT.

This clone showed up just a few times. The gene calls are TRBV4-1 and TRBJ1-6; a weak D match, TRBD1 (5 bases). CDR1 and CDR2 from the germline V gene are MGHRA and YSYEKL. V lost 4 bases and J 8 bases, leaving 18 bases between the germline ends. There are 16 residues in the CDR3. The CDR3 is CASSPNMDGDYSPLHF. The DNA for the CDR3 is TGCGCCAGCAGCCCGAACATGGACGGGGACTATTCACCCCTCCACTTT.